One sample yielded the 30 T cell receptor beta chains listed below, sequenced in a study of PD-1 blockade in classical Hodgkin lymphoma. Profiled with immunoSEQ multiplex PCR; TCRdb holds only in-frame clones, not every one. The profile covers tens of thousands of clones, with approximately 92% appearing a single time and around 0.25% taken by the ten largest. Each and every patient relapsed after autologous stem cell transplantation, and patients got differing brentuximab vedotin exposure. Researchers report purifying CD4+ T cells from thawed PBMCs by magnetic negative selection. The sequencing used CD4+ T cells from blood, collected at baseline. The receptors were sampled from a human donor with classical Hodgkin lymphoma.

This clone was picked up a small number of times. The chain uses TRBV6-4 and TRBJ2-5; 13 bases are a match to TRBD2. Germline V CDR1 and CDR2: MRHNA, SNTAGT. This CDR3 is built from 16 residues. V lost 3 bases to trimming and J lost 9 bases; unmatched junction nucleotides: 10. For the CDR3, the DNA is TGTGCCAGCAGTGAACAAGGGACTAGCGGGGTAGCGGCCCAGTACTTC. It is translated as CASSEQGTSGVAAQYF.

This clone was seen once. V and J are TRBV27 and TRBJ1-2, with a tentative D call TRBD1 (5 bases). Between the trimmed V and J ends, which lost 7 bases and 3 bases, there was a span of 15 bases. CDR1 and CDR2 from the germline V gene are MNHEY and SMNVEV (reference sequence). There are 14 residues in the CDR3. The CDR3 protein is CASTLQAGHYGYTF. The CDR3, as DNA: TGTGCCAGCACTCTACAGGCGGGGCACTATGGCTACACCTTC.

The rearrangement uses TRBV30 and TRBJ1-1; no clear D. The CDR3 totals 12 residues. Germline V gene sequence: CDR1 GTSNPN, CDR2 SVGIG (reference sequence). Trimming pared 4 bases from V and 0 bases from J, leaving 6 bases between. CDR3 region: CAWKRLNTEAFF. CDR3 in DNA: TGTGCCTGGAAAAGGCTGAACACTGAAGCTTTCTTT.

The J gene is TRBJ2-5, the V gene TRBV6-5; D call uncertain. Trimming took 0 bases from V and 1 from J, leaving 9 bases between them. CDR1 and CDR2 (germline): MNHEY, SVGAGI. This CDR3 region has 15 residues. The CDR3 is CASSYSDMFQETQYF. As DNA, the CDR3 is TGTGCCAGCAGTTACTCCGACATGTTCCAAGAGACCCAGTACTTC.

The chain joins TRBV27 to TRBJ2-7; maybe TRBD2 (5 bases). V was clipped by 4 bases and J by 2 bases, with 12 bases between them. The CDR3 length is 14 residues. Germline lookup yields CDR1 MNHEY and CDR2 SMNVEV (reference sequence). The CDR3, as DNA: TGTGCCAGCAGTTCCCTCCAGCGGACCTACGAGCAGTACTTC. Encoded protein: CASSSLQRTYEQYF.

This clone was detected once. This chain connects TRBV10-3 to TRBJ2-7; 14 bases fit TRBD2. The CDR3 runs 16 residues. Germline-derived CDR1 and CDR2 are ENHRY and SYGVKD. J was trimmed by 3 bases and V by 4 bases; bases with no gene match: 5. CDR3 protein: CAISGGTSGSFYEQYF. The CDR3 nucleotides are TGTGCCATCAGTGGGGGGACTAGCGGGAGTTTCTACGAGCAGTACTTC.

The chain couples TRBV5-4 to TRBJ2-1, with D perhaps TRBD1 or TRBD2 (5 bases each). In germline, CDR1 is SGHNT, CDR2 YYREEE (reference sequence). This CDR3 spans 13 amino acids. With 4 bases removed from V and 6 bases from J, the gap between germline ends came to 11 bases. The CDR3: CASSQGPFNEQFF. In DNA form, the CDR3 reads TGTGCCAGCAGCCAGGGACCGTTCAATGAGCAGTTCTTC.

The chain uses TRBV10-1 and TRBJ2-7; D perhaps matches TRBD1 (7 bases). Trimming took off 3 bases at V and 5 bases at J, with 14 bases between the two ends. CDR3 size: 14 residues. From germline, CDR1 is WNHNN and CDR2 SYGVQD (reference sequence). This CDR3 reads CASSDGRGVDEQYF. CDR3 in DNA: TGCGCCAGCAGTGATGGCAGGGGGGTTGACGAGCAGTACTTC.

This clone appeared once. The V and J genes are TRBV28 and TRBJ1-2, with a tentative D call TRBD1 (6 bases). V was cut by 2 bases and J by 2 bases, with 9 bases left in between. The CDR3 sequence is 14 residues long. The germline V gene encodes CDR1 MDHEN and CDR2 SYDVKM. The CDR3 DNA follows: TGTGCCAGCAGTTTACCAGGGGCAAACTATGGCTACACCTTC. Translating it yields CASSLPGANYGYTF.

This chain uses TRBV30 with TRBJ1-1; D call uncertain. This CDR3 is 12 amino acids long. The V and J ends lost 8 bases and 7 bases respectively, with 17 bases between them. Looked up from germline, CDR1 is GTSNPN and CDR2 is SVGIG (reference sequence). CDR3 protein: CAARRGIGEAFF. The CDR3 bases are TGTGCCGCGAGACGGGGAATCGGTGAAGCTTTCTTT. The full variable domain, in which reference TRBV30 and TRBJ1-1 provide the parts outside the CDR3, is SQTIHQWPATLVQPVGSPLSLECTVEGTSNPNLYWYRQAAGRGLQLLFYSVGIGQISSEVPQNLSASRPQDRQFILSSKKLLLSDSGFYLCAARRGIGEAFFGQGTRLTVV.

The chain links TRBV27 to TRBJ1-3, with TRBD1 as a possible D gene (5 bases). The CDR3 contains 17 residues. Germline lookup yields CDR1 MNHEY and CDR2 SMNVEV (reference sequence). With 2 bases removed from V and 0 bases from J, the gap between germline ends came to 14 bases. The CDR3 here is CASSLKPGASSGNTIYF. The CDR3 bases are TGTGCCAGCAGTTTAAAACCCGGGGCTTCCTCTGGAAACACCATATATTTT.

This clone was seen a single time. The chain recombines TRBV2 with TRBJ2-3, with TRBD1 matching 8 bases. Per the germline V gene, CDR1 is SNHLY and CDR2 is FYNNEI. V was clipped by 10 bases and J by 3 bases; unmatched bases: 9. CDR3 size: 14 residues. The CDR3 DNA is TGTGCCACCGCCTCGCAGGGGGCAACAGATACGCAGTATTTT. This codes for CATASQGATDTQYF.

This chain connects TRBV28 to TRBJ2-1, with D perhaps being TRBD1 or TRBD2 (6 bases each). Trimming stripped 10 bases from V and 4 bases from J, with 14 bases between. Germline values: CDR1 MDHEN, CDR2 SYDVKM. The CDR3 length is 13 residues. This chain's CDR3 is CATRLGGYNEQFF. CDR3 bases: TGTGCCACCAGACTAGGGGGTTACAATGAGCAGTTCTTC. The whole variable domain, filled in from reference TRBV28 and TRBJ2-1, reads DVKVTQSSRYLVKRTGEKVFLECVQDMDHENMFWYRQDPGLGLRLIYFSYDVKMKEKGDIPEGYSVSREKKERFSLILESASTNQTSMYLCATRLGGYNEQFFGPGTRLTVL.

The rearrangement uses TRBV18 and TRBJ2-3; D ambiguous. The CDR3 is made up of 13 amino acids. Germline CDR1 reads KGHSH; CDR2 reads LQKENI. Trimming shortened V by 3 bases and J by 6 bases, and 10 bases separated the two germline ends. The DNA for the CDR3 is TGTGCCAGCTCACCGGACCGATTGGATACGCAGTATTTT. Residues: CASSPDRLDTQYF.

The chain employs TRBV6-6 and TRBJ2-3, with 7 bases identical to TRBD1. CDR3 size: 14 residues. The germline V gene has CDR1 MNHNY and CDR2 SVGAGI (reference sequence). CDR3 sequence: CSIKENRGTDTQYF. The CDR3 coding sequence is TGTTCTATTAAAGAAAACAGGGGTACAGATACGCAGTATTTT.

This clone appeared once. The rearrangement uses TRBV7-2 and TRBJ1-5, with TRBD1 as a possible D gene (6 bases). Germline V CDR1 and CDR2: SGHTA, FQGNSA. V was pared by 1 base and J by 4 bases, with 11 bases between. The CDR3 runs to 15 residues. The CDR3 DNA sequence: TGTGCCAGCAGCTTAGTACTAGGGGGGAATCAGCCCCAGCATTTT. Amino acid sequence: CASSLVLGGNQPQHF.

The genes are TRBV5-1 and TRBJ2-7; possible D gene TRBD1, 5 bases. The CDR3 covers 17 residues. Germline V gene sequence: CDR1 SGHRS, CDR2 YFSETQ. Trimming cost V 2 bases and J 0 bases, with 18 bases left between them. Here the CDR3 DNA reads TGCGCCAGCAGCTTTTCCAGGGCGAATGAATACTCCTACGAGCAGTACTTC. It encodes CASSFSRANEYSYEQYF.

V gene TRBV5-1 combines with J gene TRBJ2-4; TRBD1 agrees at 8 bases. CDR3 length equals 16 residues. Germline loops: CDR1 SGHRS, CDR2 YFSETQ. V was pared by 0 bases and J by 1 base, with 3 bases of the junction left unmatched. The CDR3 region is CASSLGQGMAKNIQYF. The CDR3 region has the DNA TGCGCCAGCAGCTTGGGACAGGGGATGGCCAAAAACATTCAGTACTTC.

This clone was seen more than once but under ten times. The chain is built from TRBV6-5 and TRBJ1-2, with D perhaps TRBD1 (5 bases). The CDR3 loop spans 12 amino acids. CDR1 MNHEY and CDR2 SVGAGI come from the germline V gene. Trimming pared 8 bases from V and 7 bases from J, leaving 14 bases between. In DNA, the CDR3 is TGTGCCAGCGGAGTAACCGGGGCTGGCTACACCTTC. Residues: CASGVTGAGYTF.

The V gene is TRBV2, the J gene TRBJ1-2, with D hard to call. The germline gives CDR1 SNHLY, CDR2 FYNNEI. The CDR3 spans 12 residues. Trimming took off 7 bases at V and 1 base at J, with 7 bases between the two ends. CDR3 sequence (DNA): TGTGCCAGCACCGATTATAACTATGGCTACACCTTC. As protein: CASTDYNYGYTF. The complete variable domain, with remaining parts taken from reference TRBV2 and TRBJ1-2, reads EPEVTQTPSHQVTQMGQEVILRCVPISNHLYFYWYRQILGQKVEFLVSFYNNEISEKSEIFDDQFSVERPDGSNFTLKIRSTKLEDSAMYFCASTDYNYGYTFGSGTRLTVV.

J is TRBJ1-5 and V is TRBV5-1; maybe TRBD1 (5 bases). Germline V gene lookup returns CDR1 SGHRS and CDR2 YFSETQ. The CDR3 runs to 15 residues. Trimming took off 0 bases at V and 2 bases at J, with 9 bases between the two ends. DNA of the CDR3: TGCGCCAGCAGCTTGGCCGGGGGAGGCAATCAGCCCCAGCATTTT. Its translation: CASSLAGGGNQPQHF.

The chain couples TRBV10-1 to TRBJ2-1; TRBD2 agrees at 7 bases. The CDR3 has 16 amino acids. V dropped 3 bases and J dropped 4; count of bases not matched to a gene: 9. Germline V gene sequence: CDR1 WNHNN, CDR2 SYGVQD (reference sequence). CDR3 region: CASSEGGRAGYNEQFF. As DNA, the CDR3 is TGCGCCAGCAGTGAAGGAGGGAGGGCCGGTTACAATGAGCAGTTCTTC.

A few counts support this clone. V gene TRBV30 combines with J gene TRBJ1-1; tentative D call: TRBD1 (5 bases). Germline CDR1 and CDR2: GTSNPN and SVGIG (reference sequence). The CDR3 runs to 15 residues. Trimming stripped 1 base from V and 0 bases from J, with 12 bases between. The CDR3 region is CAWSADSIMNTEAFF. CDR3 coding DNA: TGTGCCTGGAGTGCAGACAGCATTATGAACACTGAAGCTTTCTTT.

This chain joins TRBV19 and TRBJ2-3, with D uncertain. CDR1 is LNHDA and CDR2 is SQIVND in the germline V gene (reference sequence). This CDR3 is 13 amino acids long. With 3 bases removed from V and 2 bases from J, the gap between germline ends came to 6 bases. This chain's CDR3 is CASSMGFTDTQYF. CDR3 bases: TGTGCCAGTAGTATGGGTTTCACAGATACGCAGTATTTT.

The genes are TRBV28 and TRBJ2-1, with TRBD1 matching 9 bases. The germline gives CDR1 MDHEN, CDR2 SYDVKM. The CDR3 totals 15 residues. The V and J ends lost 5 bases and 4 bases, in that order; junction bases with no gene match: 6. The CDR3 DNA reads TGTGCCAGCAGTCGACCCGGGACAGGGTACAATGAGCAGTTCTTC. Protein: CASSRPGTGYNEQFF.

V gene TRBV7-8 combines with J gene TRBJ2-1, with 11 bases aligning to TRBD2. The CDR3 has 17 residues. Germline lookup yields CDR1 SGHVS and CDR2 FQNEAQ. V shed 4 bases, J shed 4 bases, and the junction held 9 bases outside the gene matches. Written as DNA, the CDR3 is TGTGCCAGCAGCTCCCTTAGCGGGAGGGCCAAGTACAATGAGCAGTTCTTC. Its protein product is CASSSLSGRAKYNEQFF.

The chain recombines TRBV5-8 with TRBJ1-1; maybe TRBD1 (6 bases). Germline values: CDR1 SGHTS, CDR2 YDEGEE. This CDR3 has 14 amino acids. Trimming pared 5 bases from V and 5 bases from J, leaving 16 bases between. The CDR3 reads CASRYREAATEAFF. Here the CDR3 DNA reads TGTGCCAGCAGATACAGGGAGGCTGCTACTGAAGCTTTCTTT.

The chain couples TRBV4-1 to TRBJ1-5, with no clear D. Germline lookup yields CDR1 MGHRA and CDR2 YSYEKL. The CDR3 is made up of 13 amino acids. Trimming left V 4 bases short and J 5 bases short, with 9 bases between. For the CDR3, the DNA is TGCGCCAGCAGCCCTGGGCCTTATCAGCCCCAGCATTTT. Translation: CASSPGPYQPQHF.

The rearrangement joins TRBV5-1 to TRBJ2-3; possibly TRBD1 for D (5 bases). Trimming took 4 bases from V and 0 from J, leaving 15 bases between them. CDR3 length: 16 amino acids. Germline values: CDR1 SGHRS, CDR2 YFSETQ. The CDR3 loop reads CASSVLGRASTDTQYF. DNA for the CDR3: TGCGCCAGCAGCGTTCTGGGGCGAGCGAGCACAGATACGCAGTATTTT.

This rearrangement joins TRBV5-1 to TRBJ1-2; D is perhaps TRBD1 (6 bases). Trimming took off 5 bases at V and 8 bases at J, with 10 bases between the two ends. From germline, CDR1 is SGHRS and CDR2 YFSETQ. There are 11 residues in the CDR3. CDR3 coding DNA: TGCGCCAGCAGTTCAGGGGTGGGCTACACCTTC. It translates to CASSSGVGYTF.